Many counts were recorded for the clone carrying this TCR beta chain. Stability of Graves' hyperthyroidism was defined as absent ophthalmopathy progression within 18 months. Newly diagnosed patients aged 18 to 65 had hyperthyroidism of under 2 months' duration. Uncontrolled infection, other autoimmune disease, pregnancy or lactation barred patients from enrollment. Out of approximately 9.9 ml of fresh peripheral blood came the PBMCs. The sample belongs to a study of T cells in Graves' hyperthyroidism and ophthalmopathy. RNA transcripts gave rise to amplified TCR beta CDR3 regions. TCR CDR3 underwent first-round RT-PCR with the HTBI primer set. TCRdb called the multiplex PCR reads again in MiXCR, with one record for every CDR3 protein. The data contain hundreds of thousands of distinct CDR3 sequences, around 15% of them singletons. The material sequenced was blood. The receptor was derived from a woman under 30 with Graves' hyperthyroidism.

The CDR3 sequence is CASSVGGASGRNEQFF. Here the CDR3 DNA reads TGTGCCAGCAGCGTAGGAGGGGCTAGCGGGAGGAATGAGCAGTTCTTC. The chain carries TRBV9 and TRBJ2-1; 11 nucleotides agree with TRBD2. The CDR3 contains 16 residues. Losses at the gene ends were 0 bases for V and 7 bases for J; bases not matched to a gene: 6. Germline assignment: CDR1 SGDLS and CDR2 YYNGEE.